This passage covers 23 T cell receptor beta chains from one sample sequenced in a study of blood T cell repertoires in COVID-19. Profiling relied on immunoSEQ multiplex PCR, and the TCRdb table lists in-frame clones only, not all of them. Altogether about 180,000 clones are present, approximately 85% being singletons, with the ten largest covering around 9.9%. Sequenced: peripheral blood. Source of these receptors: a human donor with active or convalescent COVID-19. The donor label of this sample is uncertain.

The chain couples TRBV19 to TRBJ2-5; TRBD1 agrees at 10 bases. Germline CDR1 is LNHDA and CDR2 is SQIVND (reference sequence). The V gene end was trimmed by 5 bases and the J gene end by 4 bases; junction bases not matched to a gene: 4. The CDR3 contains 14 residues. The CDR3: CASSLGDRGETQYF. The CDR3, as DNA: TGTGCCAGTAGTTTAGGGGACAGGGGAGAGACCCAGTACTTC. Drawing the rest from reference TRBV19 and TRBJ2-5, the complete variable domain is DGGITQSPKYLFRKEGQNVTLSCEQNLNHDAMYWYRQDPGQGLRLIYYSQIVNDFQKGDIAEGYSVSREKKESFPLTVTSAQKNPTAFYLCASSLGDRGETQYFGPGTRLLVL.

The rearrangement links TRBV4-1 to TRBJ2-6; the D gene is possibly TRBD1 (6 bases). There are 17 residues in the CDR3. Germline V gene lookup returns CDR1 MGHRA and CDR2 YSYEKL. V lost 0 bases and J 3 bases, leaving 12 bases between the germline ends. CDR3 sequence: CASSQDPRTVGANVLTF. The CDR3 coding sequence is TGCGCCAGCAGCCAAGATCCCAGGACAGTTGGGGCCAACGTCCTGACTTTC.

This clone occurred once. The chain has TRBV3-1 (or the pseudogene TRBV3-2) and TRBJ2-7, with D perhaps TRBD2 (7 bases). Germline loops: CDR1 LGHDT, CDR2 YNNKEL (reference sequence). V shed 6 bases and J shed 0 bases, with 12 bases lying between them. This CDR3 has 14 amino acids. CDR3 in amino acids: CASRPGGTSYEQYF. For the CDR3, the DNA is TGTGCCAGCAGGCCGGGGGGCACCTCCTACGAGCAGTACTTC.

The chain has TRBV27 and TRBJ2-3; 7 bases map to TRBD1. The CDR3 is 15 amino acids. Per the germline V gene, CDR1 is MNHEY and CDR2 is SMNVEV (reference sequence). Trimming at V came to 7 bases and at J to 4 bases, leaving 11 bases not matched to a gene. CDR3 sequence reads: CASTPGNRGADTQYF. The CDR3 DNA follows: TGTGCCAGCACTCCGGGGAACAGGGGCGCAGATACGCAGTATTTT.

The chain combines TRBV18 with TRBJ1-1; the D gene is possibly TRBD1 (6 bases). The CDR3 sequence is 13 residues long. V was trimmed by 8 bases and J by 1 base, leaving 11 bases between them. Per germline, CDR1 KGHSH and CDR2 LQKENI. For the CDR3, the DNA is TGTGCCAGCAAGATGACAGGGAACACTGAAGCTTTCTTT. Translated, it gives CASKMTGNTEAFF. Complete variable domain (other parts from reference TRBV18 and TRBJ1-1): NAGVMQNPRHLVRRRGQEARLRCSPMKGHSHVYWYRQLPEEGLKFMVYLQKENIIDESGMPKERFSAEFPKEGPSILRIQQVVRGDSAAYFCASKMTGNTEAFFGQGTRLTVV.

The genes are TRBV19 and TRBJ1-1; D possibly corresponds to TRBD1 (6 bases). V was cut by 6 bases and J by 1 base, with 15 bases left in between. Germline CDR1 is LNHDA and CDR2 is SQIVND (reference sequence). CDR3 length equals 15 residues. The CDR3 coding sequence is TGTGCCAGTAGGGAACAGGGAGTAAGGAACACTGAAGCTTTCTTT. It translates to CASREQGVRNTEAFF.

The chain recombines TRBV6-5 with TRBJ2-1; maybe TRBD1 (6 bases). CDR3 length: 13 amino acids. The V and J ends lost 10 bases and 7 bases respectively, with 17 bases between them. From germline, CDR1 is MNHEY and CDR2 SVGAGI. The CDR3 DNA follows: TGTGCCACCAAAAGACAGGTCGGGAATGAGCAGTTCTTC. As protein: CATKRQVGNEQFF.

The chain couples TRBV5-1 to TRBJ2-3; tentative D call: TRBD2 (5 bases). The CDR3 contains 13 residues. Germline CDR1 reads SGHRS; CDR2 reads YFSETQ. V dropped 5 bases and J dropped 6 bases, with 13 bases sitting between them. CDR3 nucleotides: TGCGCCAGCAGTACACGAGGGTTGGATACGCAGTATTTT. Residues: CASSTRGLDTQYF.

V gene TRBV7-2 combines with J gene TRBJ2-3, with 13 positions matching TRBD2. The CDR3 length is 16 residues. The V segment lost 3 bases and the J segment 5 bases; nucleotides outside the gene matches: 5. Looked up from germline, CDR1 is SGHTA and CDR2 is FQGNSA. In nucleotides, the CDR3 is TGTGCCAGCAGCTTTGGACTAGCGGGAGTGAAAGATACGCAGTATTTT. This codes for CASSFGLAGVKDTQYF.

V is TRBV28 and J is TRBJ2-6, with D possibly being TRBD1 (6 bases). Germline V CDR1 and CDR2: MDHEN, SYDVKM. The CDR3 is 16 amino acids. Trimming took 6 bases from V and 2 from J, leaving 14 bases between them. CDR3 nucleotides: TGTGCCAGCAGAGCCTTAAAGGGGGCTGGGGCCAACGTCCTGACTTTC. Residues: CASRALKGAGANVLTF.

The chain is built from TRBV16 and TRBJ2-7; the D gene is possibly TRBD1 (5 bases). V lost 4 bases and J lost 2, with 15 bases in between. CDR3 size: 15 residues. In germline, CDR1 is KGHSY, CDR2 FQNENV. The CDR3 sequence is CASSPGRSGTYEQYF. The CDR3 bases are TGTGCCAGCAGCCCTGGCAGGTCAGGGACCTACGAGCAGTACTTC.

This rearrangement joins TRBV29-1 to TRBJ2-7; D perhaps matches TRBD2 (5 bases). With 5 bases removed from V and 7 bases from J, the gap between germline ends came to 12 bases. This CDR3 has 11 residues. Per germline, CDR1 SQVTM and CDR2 ANQGSEA. The CDR3 nucleotides read TGCAGCGTTCGGGGAAATAGGGAGCAGTACTTC. This sequence encodes CSVRGNREQYF.

This rearrangement joins TRBV11-2 to TRBJ2-5; the match to TRBD2 covers 9 bases. CDR1 SGHAT and CDR2 FQNNGV come from the germline V gene. The junction had 3 bases not matched to a gene; V was cut back by 1 base and J by 3 bases. This CDR3 contains 15 residues. DNA of the CDR3: TGTGCCAGCAGCTTAGGTCTAGCGGGGAAAGAGACCCAGTACTTC. This sequence encodes CASSLGLAGKETQYF.

The chain combines TRBV14 with TRBJ2-3, with 7 bases fitting TRBD1. J lost 4 bases, V lost 10 bases, and 11 bases had no gene match. The CDR3 runs to 14 residues. Germline CDR1 is SGHDN and CDR2 is FVKESK. The CDR3 DNA sequence: TGTGCCACCTCCAGAGGGGGCTTGGCAGATACGCAGTATTTT. Translating gives CATSRGGLADTQYF.

V and J are TRBV18 and TRBJ2-2, with a weak D call TRBD1 (6 bases). V lost 4 bases, J lost 4 bases, and 10 bases lay in between. CDR1 is KGHSH, CDR2 LQKENI, per germline. CDR3 length equals 14 residues. CDR3 nucleotide sequence: TGTGCCAGCTCACACCAACAGGGCACCGGGGAGCTGTTTTTT. Residues: CASSHQQGTGELFF.

This clone was seen a single time. CDR3 region: CASSVIPGLAGDTQYF. The CDR3 bases are TGTGCCAGCAGCGTTATACCGGGACTAGCAGGAGATACGCAGTATTTT. The chain combines TRBV9 with TRBJ2-3; 9 nucleotides line up with TRBD2. The CDR3 contains 16 residues. CDR1 and CDR2 from the germline V gene are SGDLS and YYNGEE. J was trimmed by 5 bases and V by 2 bases; bases with no gene match: 9. Supplemented by reference TRBV9 and TRBJ2-3, the full variable domain reads DSGVTQTPKHLITATGQRVTLRCSPRSGDLSVYWYQQSLDQGLQFLIQYYNGEERAKGNILERFSAQQFPDLHSELNLSSLELGDSALYFCASSVIPGLAGDTQYFGPGTRLTVL.

The rearrangement joins TRBV5-4 to TRBJ1-6, with TRBD1 identical over 7 bases. Trimming took 3 bases from V and 10 from J; bases not matched to a gene: 7. The CDR3 spans 14 residues. Germline CDR1 is SGHNT and CDR2 is YYREEE (reference sequence). The DNA for the CDR3 is TGTGCCAGCAGCTCGACAGGGCGGAAATCACCCCTCCACTTT. It encodes CASSSTGRKSPLHF.

The chain combines TRBV4-2 with TRBJ1-4; TRBD1 matches 7 bases. The CDR3 consists of 18 residues. Germline CDR1 LGHNA, CDR2 YNFKEQ. After removal of 2 bases from V and 2 bases from J, the junction contained 11 bases not matched to a gene. The CDR3 spells CASSQPTNRGRTNEKLFF. CDR3 bases: TGTGCCAGCAGCCAACCGACCAACAGGGGACGGACTAATGAAAAACTGTTTTTT.

The chain employs TRBV6-2 or TRBV6-3 and TRBJ2-5, with no clear D. The CDR3 is 12 residues long. Germline loops: CDR1 MNHEY, CDR2 SVGEGT. V lost 5 bases and J lost 5, with 9 bases in between. CDR3 protein: CASSPLGETQYF. The CDR3 bases are TGTGCCAGCAGTCCGCTGGGCGAGACCCAGTACTTC.

This chain connects TRBV30 to TRBJ2-2; D perhaps matches TRBD1 (5 bases). Germline CDR1 GTSNPN, CDR2 SVGIG (reference sequence). This CDR3 region has 11 residues. Between the trimmed V and J ends, which lost 4 bases and 7 bases, there was a span of 7 bases. The CDR3 region is CAWTRGGELFF. CDR3 DNA sequence: TGTGCCTGGACTAGGGGCGGGGAGCTGTTTTTT.

V gene TRBV11-3 combines with J gene TRBJ2-1; 15 positions match TRBD2. Trimming removed 5 bases from V and 5 bases from J; junction bases left unmatched: 7. The CDR3 spans 17 residues. Germline V lookup: CDR1 SGHNT, CDR2 YENEEA. CDR3 DNA: TGTGCCAGCAGCCATTTAGGGACTAGCGGGAGGAACAATGAGCAGTTCTTC. Translation gives CASSHLGTSGRNNEQFF.

The chain recombines TRBV3-1 (or the pseudogene TRBV3-2) with TRBJ1-5, with 7 bases aligning to TRBD1. Germline CDR1 reads LGHDT; CDR2 reads YNNKEL (reference sequence). V shed 4 bases, J shed 6 bases, and the junction held 6 bases outside the gene matches. The CDR3 runs to 14 residues. The CDR3 bases are TGTGCCAGCAGCCTGACAGGGATGGGTCAGCCCCAGCATTTT. It codes for CASSLTGMGQPQHF.

The chain combines TRBV7-9 with TRBJ1-5; D may be TRBD1 (5 bases). CDR1 is SEHNR and CDR2 is FQNEAQ in the germline V gene (reference sequence). The V gene lost 3 bases and the J gene lost 7 bases, with 16 bases spanning the gap. The CDR3 contains 15 residues. The DNA for the CDR3 is TGTGCCAGCAGCTTGGGGGGGACGGGGCAGCAGCCCCAGCATTTT. Its translation: CASSLGGTGQQPQHF.